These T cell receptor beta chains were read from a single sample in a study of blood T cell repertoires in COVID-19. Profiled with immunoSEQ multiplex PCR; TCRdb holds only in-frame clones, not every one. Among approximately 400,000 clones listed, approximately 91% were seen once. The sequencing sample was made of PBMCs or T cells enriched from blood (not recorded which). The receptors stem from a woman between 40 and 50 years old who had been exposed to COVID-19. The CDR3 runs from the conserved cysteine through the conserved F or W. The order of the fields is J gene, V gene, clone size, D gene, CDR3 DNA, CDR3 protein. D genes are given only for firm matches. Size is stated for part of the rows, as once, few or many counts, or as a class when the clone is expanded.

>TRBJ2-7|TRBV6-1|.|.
TGTGCCAGCAGTGAAGCCATGGCTTACAGCTCCTACGAGCAGTACTTC
CASSEAMAYSSYEQYF
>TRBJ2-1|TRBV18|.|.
TGTGCCAGCTCACCGGTGGGACTCGCGTACTCCTACAATGAGCAGTTCTTC
CASSPVGLAYSYNEQFF
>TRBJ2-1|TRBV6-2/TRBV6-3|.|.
TGTGCCAGCAGCTATAGACAGAATTCCTACAATGAGCAGTTCTTC
CASSYRQNSYNEQFF
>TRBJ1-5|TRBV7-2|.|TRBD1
TGTGCCAGCAGCTTAGGGATGACAGGGAAAAGGTTACAGCCCCAGCATTTT
CASSLGMTGKRLQPQHF
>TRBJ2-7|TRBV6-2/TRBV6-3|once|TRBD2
TGTGCCAGCAGTTACTCGAGGTCAGGCGGGAGCTCCTACGAGCAGTACTTC
CASSYSRSGGSSYEQYF
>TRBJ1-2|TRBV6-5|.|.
TGTGCCAGCAGTTACGATGAGGACTATGGCTACACCTTC
CASSYDEDYGYTF
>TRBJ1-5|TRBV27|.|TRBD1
TGTGCCAGCAGTGTGGACAGGGGAGGCAATCAGCCCCAGCATTTT
CASSVDRGGNQPQHF
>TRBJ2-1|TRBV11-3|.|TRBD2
TGTGCCAGCAGCTTAAGGCCTAGCGGGGCCAATGAGCAGTTCTTC
CASSLRPSGANEQFF
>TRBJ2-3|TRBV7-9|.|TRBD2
TGTGCCAGCATGCCCTTAGCGGGGGGGCCCCCAGATACGCAGTATTTT
CASMPLAGGPPDTQYF
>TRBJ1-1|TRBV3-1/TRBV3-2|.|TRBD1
TGTGCCAGCAGGGGTCAGGGGGCGTGGACTGAAGCTTTCTTT
CASRGQGAWTEAFF
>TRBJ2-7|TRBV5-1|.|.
TGCGCCAGCAGCTTAACGGGGGGCAACTACGAGCAGTACTTC
CASSLTGGNYEQYF
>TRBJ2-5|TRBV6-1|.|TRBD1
TGTGCCAGCAGTGCGACTGCAGGGGGCGCAAACCATAGGGAGACCCAGTACTTC
CASSATAGGANHRETQYF
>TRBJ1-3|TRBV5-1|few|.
TGCGCCAGCAGCGGAGGAAGACAGGAGAGCTCTGGAAACACCATATATTTT
CASSGGRQESSGNTIYF
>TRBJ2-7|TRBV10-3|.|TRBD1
TGTGCCATCAGTGAATTAGGACAGGCAGTCTTC
CAISELGQAVF
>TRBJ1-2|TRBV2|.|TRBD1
TGTGCCAGCAGTGGACCGCTCAGGGGGGCTTATGGCTACACCTTC
CASSGPLRGAYGYTF
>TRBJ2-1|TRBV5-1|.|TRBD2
TGCGCCAGCAGCTTGGGGGCTAGCGGGAATGAGCAGTTCTTC
CASSLGASGNEQFF
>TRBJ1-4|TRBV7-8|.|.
TGTGCCAGCAGCACCTCGTCCGGGAATGAAAAACTGTTTTTT
CASSTSSGNEKLFF
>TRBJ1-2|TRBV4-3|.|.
TGCGCCAGCAGCCAGCATTCTCAGGGGCTCTATGGCTACACCTTC
CASSQHSQGLYGYTF
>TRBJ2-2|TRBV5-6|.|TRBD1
TGTGCCAGCAGCTTGGGGACAGGGGCGCGGAACACCGGGGAGCTGTTTTTT
CASSLGTGARNTGELFF
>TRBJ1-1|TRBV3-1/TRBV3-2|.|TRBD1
TGTGCCAGCAGCCATATAAACAGGGGAAACACTGAAGCTTTCTTT
CASSHINRGNTEAFF
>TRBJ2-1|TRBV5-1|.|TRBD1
TGCGCCAGCAGCCGGTCGGGGACAGGGGGCCCTGAGCAGTTCTTC
CASSRSGTGGPEQFF
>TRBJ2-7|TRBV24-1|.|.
TGTGCCACCAGTGGGGGAGTTGACAACGAGCAGTACTTC
CATSGGVDNEQYF
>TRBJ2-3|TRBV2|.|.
TGTGCCAGCAGTGAAAGGGGGAAGGGCACAGATACGCAGTATTTT
CASSERGKGTDTQYF
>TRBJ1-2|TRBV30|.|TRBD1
TGTGCCTGGAGGGGACAGGCTAACTATGGCTACACCTTC
CAWRGQANYGYTF
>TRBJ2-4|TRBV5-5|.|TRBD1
TGTGCCAGCAGCTTGGGGGGGCACAGGGGCTTCGCCAAAAACATTCAGTACTTC
CASSLGGHRGFAKNIQYF
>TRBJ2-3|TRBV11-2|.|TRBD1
TGTGCCAGCAGCCCGCGACAGGGGCCAAGCACAGATACGCAGTATTTT
CASSPRQGPSTDTQYF
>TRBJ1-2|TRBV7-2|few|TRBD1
TGTGCCAGCAGCCCTCCGAGACAGGGGAGGCTTGTAAACTATGGCTACACCTTC
CASSPPRQGRLVNYGYTF
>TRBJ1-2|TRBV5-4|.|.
TGTGCCAGCAGCTTGGCCGGGACATTTAACTATGGCTACACCTTC
CASSLAGTFNYGYTF
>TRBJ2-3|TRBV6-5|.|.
TGTGCCAGCAGGGTGACACTGAATACGCAGTATTTT
CASRVTLNTQYF
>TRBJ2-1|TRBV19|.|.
TGTGCCAGTAGGTTGAGTGCCTACAATGAGCAGTTCTTC
CASRLSAYNEQFF
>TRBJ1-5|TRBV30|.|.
TGTGCCTGGAGTGAGGGGTGGAGCAATCAGCCCCAGCATTTT
CAWSEGWSNQPQHF
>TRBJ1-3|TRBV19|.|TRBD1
TGTGCCAGTAGTTCCGGGACAGACTCTGGAAACACCATATATTTT
CASSSGTDSGNTIYF
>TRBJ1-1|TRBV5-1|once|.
TGCGCCAGCAGCGAAACAGGCGGCTACACTGAAGCTTTCTTT
CASSETGGYTEAFF
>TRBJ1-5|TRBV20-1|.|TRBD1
TGCAGTGCTAGTAGGGGACAGGGGTCTGAGCCCCAGCATTTT
CSASRGQGSEPQHF
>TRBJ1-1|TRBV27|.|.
TGTGCCAGCAGTTGGTCAGGGGACACTGAAGCTTTCTTT
CASSWSGDTEAFF
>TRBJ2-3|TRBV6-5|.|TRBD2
TGTGCCAGCAGTTACAGACTAGCGGGGAGCACAGATACGCAGTATTTT
CASSYRLAGSTDTQYF
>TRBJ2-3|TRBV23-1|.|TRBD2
TGCGCCAGCAGTCAATCGGGATGGACGGAAGGAAATCCTAGCGGGAGGGCCGCGGCAGATACGCAGTATTTT
CASSQSGWTEGNPSGRAAADTQYF
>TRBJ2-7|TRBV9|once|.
TGTGCCAGCAGCTTAGGTACGTCCACAGGGATCCACGAGCAGTACTTC
CASSLGTSTGIHEQYF
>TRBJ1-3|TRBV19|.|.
TGTGCCAGTAGTATATCGGGTTCTGGAAACACCATATATTTT
CASSISGSGNTIYF
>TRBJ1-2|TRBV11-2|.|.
TGTGCCAGCAGCAGGATCGCAGGGCAGGGCAGGGACTATGGCTACACCTTC
CASSRIAGQGRDYGYTF
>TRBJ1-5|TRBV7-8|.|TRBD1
TGTGCCAGCAGCTCACAGGGGCATGGCAATCAGCCCCAGCATTTT
CASSSQGHGNQPQHF
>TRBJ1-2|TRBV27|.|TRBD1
TGTGCCAGCAGACGGACAGGGGGCGCCGGGGACTATGGCTACACCTTC
CASRRTGGAGDYGYTF
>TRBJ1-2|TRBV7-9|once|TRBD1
TGTGCCAGCAGCTTACCGACAGGGCCCCGCTATGGCTACACCTTC
CASSLPTGPRYGYTF